This T cell receptor beta chain derives from a study of siplizumab effects on memory and regulatory T cells (dated by TCRdb to the late 2010s). The study in broad terms: The study looked at the effect of siplizumab, an anti-CD2 antibody, on alloreactive T-cell subsets in allogeneic mixed lymphocyte reactions made from human PBMCs. Paper-wide results and their limitations: Among mappable alloreactive CD4+ clones, the Treg-derived fraction averaged around 70% with siplizumab versus roughly 30% in control reactions. About 75-95% of proliferating CD4+ or CD8+ clones could not be given a naive or memory phenotype. Compared with memory T cells, unstimulated naive T cells appeared more diverse, and naive cells seemed to make a substantial contribution to the alloresponse. Siplizumab significantly lowered the cumulative frequency of alloreactive sequences that could be traced to unstimulated CD4+ memory T cells. Sequences below about 10^-5 frequency were poorly captured, so only a minor fraction of alloreactive clones could be mapped to unstimulated subsets. The suppressive function of proliferating Tregs from siplizumab cultures was not functionally confirmed.

Relative to germline, V is missing 5 bases and J is missing 6 bases, with 12 bases of the junction outside any gene match. From the cysteine through the phenylalanine, the CDR3 covers 17 amino acids. The DNA shown is the 51-base CDR3, in frame from base 1. Per the germline V gene (reference sequence), SEHNR is the CDR1 and FQNEAQ is the CDR2. The library came from the immunoSEQ multiplex PCR assay. Each sample had 9 x 10^4 or so TCR templates assayed by the deep sequencing platform. Genomic DNA extracted from sorted T cells was used for TCRbeta CDR3 sequencing. Per the source publication's procedure: Clonal analysis of TCRbeta CDR3 data was done in the R programming language. Alloreactive CD4+ and CD8+ clones were identified by comparing unstimulated samples to CFSE-low samples taken after the reaction. Alloreactive CD4+ clones were assigned to regulatory or non-regulatory origin by matching sequences to sorted unstimulated Treg and non-Treg repertoires. TCRdb limited this immuneACCESS table to in-frame rearrangements with V and J called. A share of clones is missing; checked studies link under half to unresolved V genes, and the rest is unexplained. D and trimming come from the DNA, and the V and J calls and clone size come from that table. This sample gives some 90,000 clones in total; 75% to 90% of them show up just once. 15% of the sample goes to the ten largest clones.

Sorted unstimulated T cells and proliferating T cells recovered from mixed lymphocyte reactions were subjected to TCRbeta CDR3 sequencing. Fresh whole blood from under 13 HLA-typed healthy donors was used as the source from which PBMCs were isolated. A note on this clone: Which antigen it targets is not known. No per-base quality is available; no much larger clone lies one base away.

The sample taken for sequencing was CD4+ T cells sorted from blood. Recombination joined TRBV7-9 with TRBJ2-2; 10 central nucleotides agree with TRBD2. The source is a human donor in good health. CDR3 protein: CASSPSASGRMSGELFF. The DNA sequence is as follows: TGTGCCAGCAGCCCCAGCGCTAGCGGGAGAATGTCCGGGGAGCTGTTTTTT.